These 2 T cell receptor beta chains came from one sample sequenced in a study of blood T cell repertoires in COVID-19. Generated by immunoSEQ multiplex PCR, the TCRdb table keeps only in-frame clones and is missing some. The sample records 260,000 or so clones, 81% being singletons. Sequencing used peripheral blood. These receptors were obtained from a woman of 80 years or more with COVID-19, enrolled during active disease.

The chain has TRBV9 and TRBJ2-5; 7 nucleotides align to TRBD1. V lost 0 bases, J lost 1 base, and 3 bases stayed unmatched. Germline CDR1 is SGDLS and CDR2 is YYNGEE. The CDR3 loop spans 15 amino acids. For the CDR3, the DNA is TGTGCCAGCAGCGTAGGAGGACAGGTCCAAGAGACCCAGTACTTC. Its protein is CASSVGGQVQETQYF.

The CDR3 bases are TGTGCCTGGAGAGCCTCATGGAACACTGAAGCTTTCTTT. Translation: CAWRASWNTEAFF. V usage is TRBV30 and J usage is TRBJ1-1; D is uncertain. The CDR3 runs 13 residues. The V gene's germline CDR1 is GTSNPN and CDR2 SVGIG (reference sequence). The V gene lost 3 bases and the J gene lost 1 base, with 9 bases spanning the gap.